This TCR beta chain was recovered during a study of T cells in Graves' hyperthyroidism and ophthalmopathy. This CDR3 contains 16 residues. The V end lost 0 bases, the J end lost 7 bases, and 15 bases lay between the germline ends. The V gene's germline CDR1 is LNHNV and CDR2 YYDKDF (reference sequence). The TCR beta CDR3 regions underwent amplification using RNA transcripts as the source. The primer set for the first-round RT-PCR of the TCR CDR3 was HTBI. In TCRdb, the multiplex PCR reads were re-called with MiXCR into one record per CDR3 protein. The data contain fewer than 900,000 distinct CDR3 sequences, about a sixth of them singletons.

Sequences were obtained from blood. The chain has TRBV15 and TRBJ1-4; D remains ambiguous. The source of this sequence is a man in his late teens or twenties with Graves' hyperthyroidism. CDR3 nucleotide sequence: TGTGCCACCAGCAGAGAAAGTAGCGGGCGGAGTGAAAAACTGTTTTTT. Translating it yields CATSRESSGRSEKLFF.